The 4 T cell receptor beta chains below all came from one sample that was sequenced in a study of cytomegalovirus exposure and HLA in healthy donors (dated by TCRdb to between 2016 and 2019). The method behind the library was the immunoSEQ multiplex PCR assay. The multiplex PCR relied on a mix of 60 forward primers for TCR Vbeta segments and 13 reverse primers for TCR Jbeta segments. What TCRdb holds here is the immuneACCESS table cut down to in-frame rearrangements. Part of the clones is not present; checked against another copy, under half of the missing clones reflect an unresolved V gene, and the others are unexplained. The sample records 100,000 to 150,000 clones, about two thirds of which are singletons. The ten most abundant clones make up 3.5% to 4.5% of the sample. The specimen was PBMCs. The receptor source for this set is a man younger than 40 in good health and CMV-seronegative.

The chain uses TRBV6-5 and TRBJ2-3, with unresolved D. Trimming cost V 6 bases and J 1 base, with 8 bases left between them. This CDR3 has 13 amino acids. The germline V gene encodes CDR1 MNHEY and CDR2 SVGAGI. CDR3 loop: CASRKTGTDTQYF. The CDR3 bases are TGTGCCAGCAGAAAGACTGGCACAGATACGCAGTATTTT.

This rearrangement joins TRBV7-9 to TRBJ2-1; D is possibly TRBD1 (6 bases). The V end was cut by 3 bases, the J end by 2 bases, with 11 bases between. The length of the CDR3 is 15 residues. Germline values: CDR1 SEHNR, CDR2 FQNEAQ (reference sequence). This CDR3 is CASSFFRGPYNEQFF. CDR3 sequence (DNA): TGTGCCAGCAGCTTTTTCAGGGGCCCCTACAATGAGCAGTTCTTC.

The chain joins TRBV2 to TRBJ2-2; TRBD1 is a possible D gene (6 bases). Per the germline V gene, CDR1 is SNHLY and CDR2 is FYNNEI. The CDR3 totals 14 residues. V lost 3 bases, J lost 5 bases, and 10 bases lay in between. The CDR3 loop reads CASSEGARTGELFF. CDR3 bases: TGTGCCAGCAGTGAGGGGGCAAGGACCGGGGAGCTGTTTTTT.

This clone was picked up one time. The junction differs from germline at one of its ends, possibly a read error. This chain connects TRBV7-6 to TRBJ2-1; D call uncertain. The CDR3 extends over 17 amino acids. Germline V gives CDR1 SGHVS, CDR2 FNYEAQ. CDR3 nucleotide sequence: TGTGCCAGCAGCTTATTAGTTATGGCTCTCCCTTACAGTGAGCAGTTCTTC. It codes for CASSLLVMALPYSEQFF.